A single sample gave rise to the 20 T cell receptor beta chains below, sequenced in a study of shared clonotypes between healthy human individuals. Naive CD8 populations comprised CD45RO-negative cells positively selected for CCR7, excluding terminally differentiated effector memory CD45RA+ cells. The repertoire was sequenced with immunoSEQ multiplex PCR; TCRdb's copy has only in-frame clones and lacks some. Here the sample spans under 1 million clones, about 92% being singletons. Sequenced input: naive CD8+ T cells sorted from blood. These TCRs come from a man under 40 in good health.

CDR3 protein: CASNNDRTGPAFF. The CDR3 DNA sequence: TGTGCCAGCAACAACGATCGGACAGGGCCAGCTTTCTTT. V is TRBV7-9 and J is TRBJ1-1; 8 bases fit TRBD1. Germline V gives CDR1 SEHNR, CDR2 FQNEAQ (reference sequence). The CDR3 loop spans 13 amino acids. The V and J ends lost 7 bases and 10 bases, in that order; junction bases with no gene match: 11.

DNA for the CDR3: TGTGCCACCCGTCCCGGGACAGGGGTTTTAGATACGCAGTATTTT. Its translation: CATRPGTGVLDTQYF. This chain connects TRBV15 to TRBJ2-3; TRBD1 matches 10 bases. The germline gives CDR1 LNHNV, CDR2 YYDKDF (reference sequence). The junction had 10 bases not matched to a gene; V was cut back by 8 bases and J by 5 bases. This CDR3 has 15 residues.

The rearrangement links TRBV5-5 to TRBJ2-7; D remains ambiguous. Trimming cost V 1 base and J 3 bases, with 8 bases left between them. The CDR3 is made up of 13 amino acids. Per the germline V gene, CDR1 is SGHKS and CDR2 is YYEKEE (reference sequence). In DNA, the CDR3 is TGTGCCAGCAGCTTGAGGTTCATCTACGAGCAGTACTTC. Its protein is CASSLRFIYEQYF. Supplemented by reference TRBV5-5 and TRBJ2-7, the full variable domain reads DAGVTQSPTHLIKTRGQQVTLRCSPISGHKSVSWYQQVLGQGPQFIFQYYEKEERGRGNFPDRFSARQFPNYSSELNVNALLLGDSALYLCASSLRFIYEQYFGPGTRLTVT.

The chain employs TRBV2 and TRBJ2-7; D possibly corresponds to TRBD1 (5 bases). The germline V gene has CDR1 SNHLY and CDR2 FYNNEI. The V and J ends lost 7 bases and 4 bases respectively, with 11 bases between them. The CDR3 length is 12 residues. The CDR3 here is CASKRGSYEQYF. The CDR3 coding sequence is TGTGCCAGCAAAAGGGGCTCTTACGAGCAGTACTTC.

CDR3 loop: CASSKLSGFSSSYNEQFF. The CDR3 bases are TGTGCCAGTAGTAAGCTGAGCGGGTTTTCGAGCTCCTACAATGAGCAGTTCTTC. The chain combines TRBV19 with TRBJ2-1; maybe TRBD2 (6 bases). The CDR3 has 18 amino acids. Germline CDR1 LNHDA, CDR2 SQIVND (reference sequence). Trimming removed 4 bases at V and 0 bases at J, with 19 bases between.

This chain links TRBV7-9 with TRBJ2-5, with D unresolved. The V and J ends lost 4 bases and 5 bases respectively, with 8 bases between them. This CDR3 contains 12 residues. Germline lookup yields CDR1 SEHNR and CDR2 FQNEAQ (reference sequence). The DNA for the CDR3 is TGTGCCAGCAGCTCCATAGGGGAGACCCAGTACTTC. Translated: CASSSIGETQYF.

The CDR3 coding sequence is TGTGCCACCACACCCCCGGGAGCCTCGGGCTACACCTTC. It specifies CATTPPGASGYTF. The chain has TRBV9 and TRBJ1-2, with D unresolved. Germline V gives CDR1 SGDLS, CDR2 YYNGEE. Trimming pared 9 bases from V and 8 bases from J, leaving 20 bases between. The CDR3 extends over 13 amino acids.

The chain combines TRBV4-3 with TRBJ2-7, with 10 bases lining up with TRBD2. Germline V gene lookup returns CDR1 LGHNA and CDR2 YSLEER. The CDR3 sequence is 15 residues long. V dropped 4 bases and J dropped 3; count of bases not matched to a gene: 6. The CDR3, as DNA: TGCGCCAGCAGCCCAGGGACTAGCGATTACTACGAGCAGTACTTC. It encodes CASSPGTSDYYEQYF.

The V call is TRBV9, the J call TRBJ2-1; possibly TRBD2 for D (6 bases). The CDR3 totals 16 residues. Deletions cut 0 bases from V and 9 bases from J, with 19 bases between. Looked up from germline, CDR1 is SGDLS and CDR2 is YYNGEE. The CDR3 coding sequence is TGTGCCAGCAGCGTAGAGGAGGGCCTGCCCCCCAGTGAGCAGTTCTTC. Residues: CASSVEEGLPPSEQFF.

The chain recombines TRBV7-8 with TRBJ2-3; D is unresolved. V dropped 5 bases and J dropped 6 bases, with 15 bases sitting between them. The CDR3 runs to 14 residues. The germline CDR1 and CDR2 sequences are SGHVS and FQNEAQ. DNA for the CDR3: TGTGCCAGCAGCCGACCAGACAATCGGGATACGCAGTATTTT. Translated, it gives CASSRPDNRDTQYF.

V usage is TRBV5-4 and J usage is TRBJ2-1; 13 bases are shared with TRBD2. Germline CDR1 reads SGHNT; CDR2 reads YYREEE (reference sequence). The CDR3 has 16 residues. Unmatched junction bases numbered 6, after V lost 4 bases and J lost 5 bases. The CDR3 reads CASSMWGLAGNNEQFF. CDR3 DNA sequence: TGTGCCAGCAGCATGTGGGGACTAGCGGGGAACAATGAGCAGTTCTTC.

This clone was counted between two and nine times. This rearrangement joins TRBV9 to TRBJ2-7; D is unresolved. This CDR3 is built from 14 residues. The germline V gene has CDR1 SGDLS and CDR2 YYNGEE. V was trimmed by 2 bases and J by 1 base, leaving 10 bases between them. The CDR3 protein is CASSVQGNSYEQYF. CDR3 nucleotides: TGTGCCAGCAGCGTCCAAGGAAATTCCTACGAGCAGTACTTC.

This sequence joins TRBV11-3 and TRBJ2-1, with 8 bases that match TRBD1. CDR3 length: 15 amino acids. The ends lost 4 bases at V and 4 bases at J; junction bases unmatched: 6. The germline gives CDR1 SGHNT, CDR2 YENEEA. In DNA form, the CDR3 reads TGTGCCAGCAGCTCCAAGGACAGGGTTTACAATGAGCAGTTCTTC. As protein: CASSSKDRVYNEQFF.

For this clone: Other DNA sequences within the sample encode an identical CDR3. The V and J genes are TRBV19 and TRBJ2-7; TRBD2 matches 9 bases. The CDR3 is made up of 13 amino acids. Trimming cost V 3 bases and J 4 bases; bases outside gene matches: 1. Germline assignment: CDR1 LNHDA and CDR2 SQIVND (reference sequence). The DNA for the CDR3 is TGTGCCAGTAGTATGCGGGAGGGGTACGAGCAGTACTTC. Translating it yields CASSMREGYEQYF.

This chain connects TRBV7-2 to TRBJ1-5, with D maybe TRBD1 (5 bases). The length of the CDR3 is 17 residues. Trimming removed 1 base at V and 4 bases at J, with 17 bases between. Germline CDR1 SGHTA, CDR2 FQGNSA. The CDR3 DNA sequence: TGTGCCAGCAGCTTAGAGGGTCTTGGGGCGCGGAATCAGCCCCAGCATTTT. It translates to CASSLEGLGARNQPQHF.

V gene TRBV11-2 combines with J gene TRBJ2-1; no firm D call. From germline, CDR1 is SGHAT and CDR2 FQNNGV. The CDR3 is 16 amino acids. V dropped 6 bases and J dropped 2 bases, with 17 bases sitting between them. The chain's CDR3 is CASRDLRTLTYNEQFF. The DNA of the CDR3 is TGTGCCAGCAGGGATTTAAGGACCCTGACCTACAATGAGCAGTTCTTC.

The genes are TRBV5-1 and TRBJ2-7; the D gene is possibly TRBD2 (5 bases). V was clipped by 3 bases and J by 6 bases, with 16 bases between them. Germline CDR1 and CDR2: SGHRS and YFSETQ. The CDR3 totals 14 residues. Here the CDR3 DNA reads TGCGCCAGCAGCTCCCGGGGTAGTTATTTCGAGCAGTACTTC. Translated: CASSSRGSYFEQYF.

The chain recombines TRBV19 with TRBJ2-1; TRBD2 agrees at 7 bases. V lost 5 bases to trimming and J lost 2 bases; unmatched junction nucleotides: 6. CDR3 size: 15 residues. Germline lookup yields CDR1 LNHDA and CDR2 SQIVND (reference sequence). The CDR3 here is CASSLGLGTYNEQFF. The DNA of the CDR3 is TGTGCCAGTAGTCTAGGACTAGGCACCTACAATGAGCAGTTCTTC.

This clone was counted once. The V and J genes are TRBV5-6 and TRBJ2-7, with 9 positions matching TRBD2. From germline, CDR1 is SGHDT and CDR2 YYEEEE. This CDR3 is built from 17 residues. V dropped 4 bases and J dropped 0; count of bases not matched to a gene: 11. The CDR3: CASSQNLAGKRSYEQYF. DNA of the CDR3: TGTGCCAGCAGCCAGAATCTAGCGGGAAAACGCTCCTACGAGCAGTACTTC.

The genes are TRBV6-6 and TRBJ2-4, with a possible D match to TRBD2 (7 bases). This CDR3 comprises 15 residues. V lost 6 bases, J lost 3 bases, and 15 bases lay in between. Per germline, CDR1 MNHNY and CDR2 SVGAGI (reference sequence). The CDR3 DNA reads TGTGCCAGCAGGCTCGGGGGGCGAGGCAAAAACATTCAGTACTTC. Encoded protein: CASRLGGRGKNIQYF.